This T cell receptor beta chain was identified during a study of blood T cell repertoires in COVID-19. Study in general: Samples of COVID-19 (acute and convalescent) were obtained from the United States, Italy and Spain.

This table comes from immunoSEQ multiplex PCR, and its TCRdb copy is limited to in-frame clones, with some not included. The table shows roughly 170,000 clones, with 84% occurring only once. Germline V CDR1 and CDR2: KGHSH, LQKENI. Trimming at V came to 4 bases and at J to 10 bases, leaving 9 bases not matched to a gene. The CDR3 runs 13 residues. The source is a middle-aged man who had recovered from COVID-19. Sequenced: peripheral blood. The gene calls are TRBV18 and TRBJ1-1, with 7 bases matching TRBD1. DNA of the CDR3: TGTGCCAGCTCACTCGGGACAGAATCCTCAGCTTTCTTT. It encodes CASSLGTESSAFF.